This T cell receptor (beta chain) was identified during a study of shared clonotypes between healthy human individuals. Findings of the study overall: There were few donors, and this limited the genetic and exposure-history diversity represented.

Each of the donors was a healthy adult who was HIV-negative and had not had a recent acute infection or vaccination. Unmatched junction bases numbered 2, after V lost 1 base and J lost 6 bases. Germline-derived CDR1 and CDR2 are LNHDA and SQIVND (reference sequence). The CDR3 spans 15 residues. The method was immunoSEQ multiplex PCR; TCRdb's version includes in-frame clones alone and lacks a portion of them. The top ten clones hold 10% to 15% of a sample with about 490,000 clones, 60% to 85% of them seen once. For this clone: Its cognate antigen is unknown.

The chain joins TRBV19 to TRBJ2-1; 11 bases line up with TRBD2. The clonotype originates from a woman in her forties in good health. Some clones in this sample may be carry-over from other donors' samples. Sequenced sample: PBMCs. The CDR3 loop is CASSIASGRFNEQFF. CDR3 in DNA: TGTGCCAGTAGTATAGCTAGCGGGAGGTTCAATGAGCAGTTCTTC.